This TCR beta chain was sequenced during a study of cytotoxic CD8 clonotypes in ibrutinib-treated CLL. As for the study in general: Response samples were obtained once patients had received a median roughly 11 months of treatment, range 6 to 36.

Points from the study as a whole: Sampling times differed between sustained-remission and progressing patients. Baseline clonality, above age-matched healthy donor levels, tracked circulating CD8+ T-cell counts.

Investigators sought sequencing depths of between 1 in 200,000 and 1 in 1 million T cells. Using immunoSEQ multiplex PCR, the repertoire was profiled, and TCRdb retains in-frame clones only, with some absent. In the table there are some 92,000 clones, around 77% of which are singletons. About this clone: Its antigen is still unknown.

Trimming stripped 0 bases from V and 1 base from J, with 4 bases between. The CDR3 length is 14 residues. Germline V lookup: CDR1 SEHNR, CDR2 FQNEAQ (reference sequence). This clonotype was obtained from a human donor with chronic lymphocytic leukemia. The sample in question was PBMCs, obtained after 24 months of ibrutinib treatment. V usage is TRBV7-9 and J usage is TRBJ2-1; no clear D. Here the CDR3 DNA reads TGTGCCAGCAGCTTAGCGGGGTCCTACAATGAGCAGTTCTTC. Translating gives CASSLAGSYNEQFF.